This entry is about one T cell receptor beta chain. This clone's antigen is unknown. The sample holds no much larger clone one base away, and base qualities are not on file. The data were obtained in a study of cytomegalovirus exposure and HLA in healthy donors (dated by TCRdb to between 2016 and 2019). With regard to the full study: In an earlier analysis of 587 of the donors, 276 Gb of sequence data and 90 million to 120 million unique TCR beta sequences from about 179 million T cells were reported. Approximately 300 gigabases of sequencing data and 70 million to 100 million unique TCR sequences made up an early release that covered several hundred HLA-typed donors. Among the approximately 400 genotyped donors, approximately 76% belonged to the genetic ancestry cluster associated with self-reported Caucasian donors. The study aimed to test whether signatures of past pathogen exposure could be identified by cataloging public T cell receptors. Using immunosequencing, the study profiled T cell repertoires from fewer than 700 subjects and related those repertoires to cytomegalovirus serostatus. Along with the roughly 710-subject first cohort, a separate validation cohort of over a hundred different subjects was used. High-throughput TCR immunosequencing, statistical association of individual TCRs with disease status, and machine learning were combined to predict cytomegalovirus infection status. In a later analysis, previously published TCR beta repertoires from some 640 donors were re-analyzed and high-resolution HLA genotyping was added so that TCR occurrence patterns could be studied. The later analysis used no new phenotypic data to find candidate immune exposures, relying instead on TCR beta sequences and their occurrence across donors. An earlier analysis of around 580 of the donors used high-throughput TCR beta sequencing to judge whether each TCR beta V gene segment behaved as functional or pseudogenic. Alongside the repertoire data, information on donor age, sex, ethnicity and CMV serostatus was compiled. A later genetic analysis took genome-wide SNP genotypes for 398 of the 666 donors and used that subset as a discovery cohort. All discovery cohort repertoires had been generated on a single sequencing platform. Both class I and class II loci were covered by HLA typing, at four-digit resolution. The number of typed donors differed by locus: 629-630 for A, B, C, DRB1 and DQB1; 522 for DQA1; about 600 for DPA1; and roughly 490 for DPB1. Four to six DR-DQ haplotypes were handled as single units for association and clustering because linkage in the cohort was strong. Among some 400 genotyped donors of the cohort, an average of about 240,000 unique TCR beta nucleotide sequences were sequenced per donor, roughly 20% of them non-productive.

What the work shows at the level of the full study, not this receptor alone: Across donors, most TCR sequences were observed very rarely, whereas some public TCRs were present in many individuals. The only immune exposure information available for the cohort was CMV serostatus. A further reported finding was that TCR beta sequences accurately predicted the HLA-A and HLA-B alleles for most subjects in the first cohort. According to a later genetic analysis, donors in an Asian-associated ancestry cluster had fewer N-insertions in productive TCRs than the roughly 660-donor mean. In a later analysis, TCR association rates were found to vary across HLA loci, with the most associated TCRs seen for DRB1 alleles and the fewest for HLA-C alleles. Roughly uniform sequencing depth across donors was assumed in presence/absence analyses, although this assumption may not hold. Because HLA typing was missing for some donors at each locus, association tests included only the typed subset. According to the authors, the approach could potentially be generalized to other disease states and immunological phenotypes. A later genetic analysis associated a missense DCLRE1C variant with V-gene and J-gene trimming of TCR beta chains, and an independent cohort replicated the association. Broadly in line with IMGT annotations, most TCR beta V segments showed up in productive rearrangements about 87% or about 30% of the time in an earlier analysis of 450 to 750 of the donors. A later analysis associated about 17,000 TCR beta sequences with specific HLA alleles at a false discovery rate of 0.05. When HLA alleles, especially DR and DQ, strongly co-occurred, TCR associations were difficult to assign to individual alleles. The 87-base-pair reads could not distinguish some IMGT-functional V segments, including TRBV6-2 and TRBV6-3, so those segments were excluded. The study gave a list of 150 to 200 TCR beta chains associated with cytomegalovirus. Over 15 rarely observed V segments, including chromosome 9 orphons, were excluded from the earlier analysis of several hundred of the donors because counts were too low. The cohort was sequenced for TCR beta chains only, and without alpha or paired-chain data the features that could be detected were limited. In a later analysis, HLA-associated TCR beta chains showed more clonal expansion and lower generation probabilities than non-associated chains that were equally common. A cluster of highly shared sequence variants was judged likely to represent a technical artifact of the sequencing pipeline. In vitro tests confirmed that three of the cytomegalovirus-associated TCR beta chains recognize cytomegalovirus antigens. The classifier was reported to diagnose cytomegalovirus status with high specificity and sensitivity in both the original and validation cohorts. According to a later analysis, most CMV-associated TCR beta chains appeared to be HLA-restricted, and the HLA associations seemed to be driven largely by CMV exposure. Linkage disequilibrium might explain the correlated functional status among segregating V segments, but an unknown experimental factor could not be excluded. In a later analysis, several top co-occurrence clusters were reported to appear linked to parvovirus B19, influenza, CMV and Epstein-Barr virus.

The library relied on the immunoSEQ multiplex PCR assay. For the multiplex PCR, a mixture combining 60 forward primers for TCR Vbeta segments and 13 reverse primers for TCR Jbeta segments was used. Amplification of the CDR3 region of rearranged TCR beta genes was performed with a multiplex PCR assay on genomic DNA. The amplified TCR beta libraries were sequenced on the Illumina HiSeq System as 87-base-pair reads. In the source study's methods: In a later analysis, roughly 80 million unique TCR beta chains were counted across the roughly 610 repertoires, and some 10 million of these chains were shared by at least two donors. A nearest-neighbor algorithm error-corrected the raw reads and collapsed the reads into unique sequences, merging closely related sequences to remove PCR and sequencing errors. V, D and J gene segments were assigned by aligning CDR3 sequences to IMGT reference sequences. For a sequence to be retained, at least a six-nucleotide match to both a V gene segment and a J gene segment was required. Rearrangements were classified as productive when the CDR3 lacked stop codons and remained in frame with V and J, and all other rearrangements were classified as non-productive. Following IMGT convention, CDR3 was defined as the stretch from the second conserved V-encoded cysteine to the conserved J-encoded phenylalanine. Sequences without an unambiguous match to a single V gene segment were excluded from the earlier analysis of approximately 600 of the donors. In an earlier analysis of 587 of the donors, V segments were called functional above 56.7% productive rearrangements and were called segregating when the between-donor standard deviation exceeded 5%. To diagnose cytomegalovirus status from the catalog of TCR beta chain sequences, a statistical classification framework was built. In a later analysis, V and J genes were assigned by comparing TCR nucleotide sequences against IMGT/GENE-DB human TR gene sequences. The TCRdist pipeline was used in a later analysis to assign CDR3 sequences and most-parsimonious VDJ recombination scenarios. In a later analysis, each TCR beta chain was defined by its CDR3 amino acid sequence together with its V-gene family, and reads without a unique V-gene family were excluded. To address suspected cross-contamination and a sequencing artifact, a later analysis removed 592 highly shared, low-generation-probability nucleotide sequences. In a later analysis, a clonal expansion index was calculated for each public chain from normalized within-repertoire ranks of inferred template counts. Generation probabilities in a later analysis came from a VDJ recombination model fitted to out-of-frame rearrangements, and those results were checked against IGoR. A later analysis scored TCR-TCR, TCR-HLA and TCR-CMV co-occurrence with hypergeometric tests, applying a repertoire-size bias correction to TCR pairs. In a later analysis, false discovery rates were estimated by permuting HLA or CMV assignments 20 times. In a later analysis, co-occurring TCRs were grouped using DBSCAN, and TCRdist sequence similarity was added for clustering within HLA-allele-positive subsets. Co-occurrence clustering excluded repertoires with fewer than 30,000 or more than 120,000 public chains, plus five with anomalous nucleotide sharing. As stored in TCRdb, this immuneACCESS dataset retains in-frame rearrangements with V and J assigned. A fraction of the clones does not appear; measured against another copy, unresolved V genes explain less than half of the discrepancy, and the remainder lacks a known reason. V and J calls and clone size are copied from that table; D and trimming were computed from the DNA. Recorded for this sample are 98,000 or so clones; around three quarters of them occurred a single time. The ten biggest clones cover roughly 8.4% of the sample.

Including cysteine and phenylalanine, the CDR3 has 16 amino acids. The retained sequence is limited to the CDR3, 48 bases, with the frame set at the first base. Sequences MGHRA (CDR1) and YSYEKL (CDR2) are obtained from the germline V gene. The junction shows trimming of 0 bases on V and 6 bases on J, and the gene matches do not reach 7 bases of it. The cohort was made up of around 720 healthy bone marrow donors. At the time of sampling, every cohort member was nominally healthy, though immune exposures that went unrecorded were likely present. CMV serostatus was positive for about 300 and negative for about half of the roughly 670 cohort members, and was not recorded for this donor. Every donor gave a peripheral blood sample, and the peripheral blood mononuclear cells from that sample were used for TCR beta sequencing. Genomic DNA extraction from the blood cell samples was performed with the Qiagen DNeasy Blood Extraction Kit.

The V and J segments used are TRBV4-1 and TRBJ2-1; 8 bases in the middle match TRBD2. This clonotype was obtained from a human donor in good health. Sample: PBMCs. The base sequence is TGCGCCAGCAGCCAAGATCTAGGGACTAGACTCAATGAGCAGTTCTTC. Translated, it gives CASSQDLGTRLNEQFF.